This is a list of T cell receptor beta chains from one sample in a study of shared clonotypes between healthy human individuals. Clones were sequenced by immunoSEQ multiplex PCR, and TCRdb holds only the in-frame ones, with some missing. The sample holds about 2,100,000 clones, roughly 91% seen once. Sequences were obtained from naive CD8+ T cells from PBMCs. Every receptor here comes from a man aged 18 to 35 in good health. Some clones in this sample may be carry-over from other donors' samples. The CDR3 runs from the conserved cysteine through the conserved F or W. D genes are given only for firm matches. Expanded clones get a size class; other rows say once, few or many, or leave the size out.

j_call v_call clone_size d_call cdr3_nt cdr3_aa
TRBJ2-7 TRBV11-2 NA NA TGTGCCAGCAGCTTAGCCTGGCGGGACTACGAGCAGTACTTC CASSLAWRDYEQYF
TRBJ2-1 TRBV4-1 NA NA TGCGCCAGCAGACAGGGTCCGTACAATGAGCAGTTCTTC CASRQGPYNEQFF
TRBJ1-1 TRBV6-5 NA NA TGTGCCAGCAGTTACTCGATTACAGGGAACACTGAAGCTTTCTTT CASSYSITGNTEAFF
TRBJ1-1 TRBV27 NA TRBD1 TGTGCCAGCAGTTTAATTCAGGGGGCTGGAACTGAAGCTTTCTTT CASSLIQGAGTEAFF
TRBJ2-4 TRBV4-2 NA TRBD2 TGTGCCAGCAGTTCCGCGGGGAGGGGAGCCAAAAACATTCAGTACTTC CASSSAGRGAKNIQYF
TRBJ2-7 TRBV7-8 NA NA TGTGCCAGCTCCAACTACGAGCAGTACTTC CASSNYEQYF
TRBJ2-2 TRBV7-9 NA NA TGTGCCAGCAGCTTAGTCCAGGGTTATTTTCCCGGGGAGCTGTTTTTT CASSLVQGYFPGELFF
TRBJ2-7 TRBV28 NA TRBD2 TGTGCCAGCAGCAAACTAGCGGCTAACTACGAGCAGTACTTC CASSKLAANYEQYF
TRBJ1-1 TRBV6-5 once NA TGTGCCAGCAGCGGACCGTTGAACACTGAAGCTTTCTTT CASSGPLNTEAFF
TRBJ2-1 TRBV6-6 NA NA TGTGCCAGCAGTTACTTACATGGGAGTTACAATGAGCAGTTCTTC CASSYLHGSYNEQFF
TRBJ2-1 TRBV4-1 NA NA TGCGCCAGCAGCCAAGTGGGTCTCTATGAGCAGTTCTTC CASSQVGLYEQFF
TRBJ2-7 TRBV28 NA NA TGTGCCAGCGGTCGAGTGAGGGCCTCCTACGAGCAGTACTTC CASGRVRASYEQYF
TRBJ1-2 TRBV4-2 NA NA TGTGCCAGCAGCCAAGATTGGGGGGGCGGGTATGGCTACACCTTC CASSQDWGGGYGYTF
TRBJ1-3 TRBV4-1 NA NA TGCGCCAGCAGCGAAAACCCGGGACACAACTCTGGAAACACCATATATTTT CASSENPGHNSGNTIYF
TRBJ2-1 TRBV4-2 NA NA TGTGCCAGCAGCCCCGGGACGAACCGTAACAATGAGCAGTTCTTC CASSPGTNRNNEQFF
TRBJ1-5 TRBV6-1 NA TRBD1 TGTGCCAGCAGGGACAGGGGTAGCAATCAGCCCCAGCATTTT CASRDRGSNQPQHF
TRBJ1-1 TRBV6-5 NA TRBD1 TGTGCCAGCAGTTACACGACAGGGATGAACACTGAAGCTTTCTTT CASSYTTGMNTEAFF
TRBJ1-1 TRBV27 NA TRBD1 TGTGCCAGCACCCCGGACAGGGCGAACACTGAAGCTTTCTTT CASTPDRANTEAFF
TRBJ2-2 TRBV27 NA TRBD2 TGTGCCAGCAGTTTAGTGGGGGTAGCGGGAATAGGTGCCGGGGAGCTGTTTTTT CASSLVGVAGIGAGELFF
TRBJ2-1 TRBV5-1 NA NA TGCGCCAGCAGCTTGGAAGGGGCCGCCTACAATGAGCAGTTCTTC CASSLEGAAYNEQFF
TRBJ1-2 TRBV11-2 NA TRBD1 TGCGCCAGCAGCCTCGGTATGGAGGGGGCGGGTGGCTACACCTTC CASSLGMEGAGGYTF
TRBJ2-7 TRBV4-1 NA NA TGCGCCAGCAGCCAAGAGTGGGTGGGGGCGGTCCCCCACTACGAGCAGTACTTC CASSQEWVGAVPHYEQYF
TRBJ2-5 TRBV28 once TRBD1 TGTGCCAGCAGTTTATGGGACAGGTCACTGTACCAAGAGACCCAGTACTTC CASSLWDRSLYQETQYF
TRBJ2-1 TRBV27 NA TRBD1 TGTGCCAGCAGTTGGACAGGGGGCCCCTACAATGAGCAGTTCTTC CASSWTGGPYNEQFF
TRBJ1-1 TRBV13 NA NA TGTGCCAGCAGCTTAGGTTGGGCCGGGGCTTTCTTT CASSLGWAGAFF
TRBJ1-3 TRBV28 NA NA TGTGCCAGCAGTTTTTATCGAGGGCGCGGGACCATATATTTT CASSFYRGRGTIYF
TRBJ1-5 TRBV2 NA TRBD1 TGTGCCAGCAGTGGGGACAGGGGGCCGGTTCAGCCCCAGCATTTT CASSGDRGPVQPQHF
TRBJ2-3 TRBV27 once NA TGTGCCAGCGGGAGCAGGGGGGGAATTTCGCGCGTTACGCAGTATTTT CASGSRGGISRVTQYF
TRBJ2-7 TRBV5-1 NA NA TGCGCCAGCAGCTTGGCTGCGGGTATCCTCTACGAGCAGTACTTC CASSLAAGILYEQYF
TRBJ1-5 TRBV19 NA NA TGTGCCAGTAGTATCATGGACGATTGGAATCAGCCCCAGCATTTT CASSIMDDWNQPQHF
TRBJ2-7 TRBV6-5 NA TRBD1 TGTGCCAGCAGGAGGACAGGGGACTACGAGCAGTACTTC CASRRTGDYEQYF
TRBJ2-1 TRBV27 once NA TGTGCCAGCAGTCCCGGAGGGCCTGAGTACAATGAGCAGTTCTTC CASSPGGPEYNEQFF